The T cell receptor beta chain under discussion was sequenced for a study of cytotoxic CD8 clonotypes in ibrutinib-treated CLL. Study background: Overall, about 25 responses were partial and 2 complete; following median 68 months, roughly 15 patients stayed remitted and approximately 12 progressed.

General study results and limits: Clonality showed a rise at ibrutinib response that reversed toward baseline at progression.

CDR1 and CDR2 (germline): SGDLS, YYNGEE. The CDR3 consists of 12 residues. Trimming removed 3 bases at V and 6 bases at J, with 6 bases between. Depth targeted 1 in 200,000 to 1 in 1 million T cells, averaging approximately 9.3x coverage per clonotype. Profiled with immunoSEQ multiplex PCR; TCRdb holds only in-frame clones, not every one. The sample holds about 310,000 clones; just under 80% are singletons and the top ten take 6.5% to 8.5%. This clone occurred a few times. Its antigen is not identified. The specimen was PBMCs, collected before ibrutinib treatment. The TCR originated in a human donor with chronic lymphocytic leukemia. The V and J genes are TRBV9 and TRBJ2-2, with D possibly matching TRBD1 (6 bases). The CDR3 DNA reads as TGTGCCAGCAGCGACAGGGCCGGGGAGCTGTTTTTT. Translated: CASSDRAGELFF.